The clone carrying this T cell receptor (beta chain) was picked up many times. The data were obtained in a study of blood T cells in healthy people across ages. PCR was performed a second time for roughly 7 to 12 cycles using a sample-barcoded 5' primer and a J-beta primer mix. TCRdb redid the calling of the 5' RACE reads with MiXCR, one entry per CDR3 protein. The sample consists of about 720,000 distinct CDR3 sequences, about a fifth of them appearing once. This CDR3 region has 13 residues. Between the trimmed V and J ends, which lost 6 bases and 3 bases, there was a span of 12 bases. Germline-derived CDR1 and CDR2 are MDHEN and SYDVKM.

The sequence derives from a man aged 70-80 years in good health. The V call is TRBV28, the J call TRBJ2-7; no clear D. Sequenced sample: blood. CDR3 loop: CASRTTPGYEQYF. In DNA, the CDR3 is TGTGCCAGCAGGACCACCCCCGGCTACGAGCAGTACTTC.